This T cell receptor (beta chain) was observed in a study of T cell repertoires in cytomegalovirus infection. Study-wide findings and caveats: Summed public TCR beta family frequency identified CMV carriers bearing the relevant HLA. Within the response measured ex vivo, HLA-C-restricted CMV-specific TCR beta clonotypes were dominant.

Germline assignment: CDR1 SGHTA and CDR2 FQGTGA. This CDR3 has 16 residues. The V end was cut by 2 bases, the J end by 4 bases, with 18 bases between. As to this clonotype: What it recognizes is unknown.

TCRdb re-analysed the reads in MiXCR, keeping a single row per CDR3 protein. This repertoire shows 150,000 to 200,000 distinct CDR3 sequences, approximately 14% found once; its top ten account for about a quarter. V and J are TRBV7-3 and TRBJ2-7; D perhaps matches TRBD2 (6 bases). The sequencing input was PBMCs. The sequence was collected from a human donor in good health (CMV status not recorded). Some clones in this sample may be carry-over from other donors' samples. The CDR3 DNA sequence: TGTGCCAGCAGCTTACGGGGGAATACAGTCGGATACGAGCAGTACTTC. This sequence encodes CASSLRGNTVGYEQYF.